A single sample is the source of the 22 T cell receptor beta chains below, sequenced in a study of blood T cells in healthy people across ages. Primers used in a second PCR of about 7 to 12 cycles were a sample-barcoded 5' primer and a J-beta primer mix. TCRdb reprocessed the 5' RACE reads with MiXCR, giving one entry per CDR3 protein. Here the sample spans fewer than 800,000 distinct CDR3 sequences, approximately 29% being singletons. The sample comprised blood. These receptors originate from an elderly woman in good health.

This clonotype showed up just a few times. The chain has TRBV20-1 and TRBJ1-5, with 12 bases fitting TRBD1. J gave up 1 base and V 0 bases, and 13 bases lay outside the gene matches. The CDR3 has 20 amino acids. Germline CDR1 reads DFQATT; CDR2 reads SNEGSKA (reference sequence). CDR3: CSARDRDRGLRLTSNQPQHF. In nucleotides, the CDR3 is TGCAGTGCTAGAGACCGGGACAGGGGGCTCCGGCTAACCAGCAATCAGCCCCAGCATTTT.

V gene TRBV29-1 combines with J gene TRBJ1-1, with D unclear. The germline CDR1 and CDR2 sequences are SQVTM and ANQGSEA. Trimming took off 4 bases at V and 6 bases at J, with 9 bases between the two ends. CDR3 length: 11 amino acids. Here the CDR3 DNA reads TGCAGCGTTGTACAAAACCCTGAAGCTTTCTTT. Protein product: CSVVQNPEAFF.

The table lists this clonotype with a count of one. This chain links TRBV7-2 with TRBJ2-1, with D perhaps matching TRBD1 (5 bases). This CDR3 contains 13 residues. Germline V gene sequence: CDR1 SGHTA, CDR2 FQGNSA. Trimming left V 0 bases short and J 10 bases short, with 10 bases between. The CDR3 coding sequence is TGTGCCAGCAGCTTAGCGGGGCGGATAGAGCAGTTCTTC. Translation gives CASSLAGRIEQFF.

On this clonotype: A much larger clone differs from this one at a single base, so this may be a read error. The chain couples TRBV5-1 to TRBJ2-5, with 11 bases identical to TRBD2. The end of the DNA fits TRBJ2-7 better, so the J call may be wrong. Looked up from germline, CDR1 is SGHRS and CDR2 is YFSETQ. The CDR3 loop spans 14 amino acids. CDR3 in DNA: TGCGCCAGCAGCTGGGGACTAGCGGTCGACGAGCAGTACTTC. The encoded protein is CASSWGLAVDEQYF.

Worth noting for this clonotype: A much bigger clone sits one base away, suggesting this may be a read error. The chain is built from TRBV5-6 and TRBJ2-3; 7 bases fit TRBD1. V lost 4 bases to trimming and J lost 8 bases; unmatched junction nucleotides: 7. The CDR3 is made up of 13 amino acids. Germline V gives CDR1 SGHDT, CDR2 YYEEEE. The CDR3: CASSPQGWGTQYF. CDR3 coding DNA: TGTGCCAGCAGCCCACAGGGGTGGGGTACGCAGTATTTT.

This sequence joins TRBV4-1 and TRBJ1-2; D ambiguous. In germline, CDR1 is MGHRA, CDR2 YSYEKL. The CDR3 loop spans 15 amino acids. With 0 bases removed from V and 4 bases from J, the gap between germline ends came to 12 bases. For the CDR3, the DNA is TGCGCCAGCAGCCAAGATTCAGGCAGCTTCTATGGCTACACCTTC. Its translation: CASSQDSGSFYGYTF.

Notes on this clonotype: One end of the junction fails to match germline, which may point to a read error. The genes are TRBV5-1 and TRBJ2-7, with a weak D call TRBD1 (5 bases). The V gene's germline CDR1 is SGHRS and CDR2 YFSETQ. The CDR3 length is 14 residues. The CDR3 spells CASRLEGVSYEQYF. DNA of the CDR3: TGCGCCAGCAGATTGGAAGGGGTCTCCTACGAGCAGTACTTC.

This clonotype has a count of ten or more. The chain couples TRBV27 to TRBJ2-1; 10 positions match TRBD2. This CDR3 contains 17 residues. Trimming cost V 6 bases and J 4 bases; bases outside gene matches: 12. Looked up from germline, CDR1 is MNHEY and CDR2 is SMNVEV (reference sequence). CDR3: CASRRRLAGGGYNEQFF. The CDR3 DNA reads TGTGCCAGCAGGCGCCGTTTAGCGGGGGGCGGGTACAATGAGCAGTTCTTC.

V and J are TRBV7-2 and TRBJ1-5, with D possibly being TRBD1 (5 bases). Germline V gene sequence: CDR1 SGHTA, CDR2 FQGNSA. Trimming took 4 bases from V and 7 from J, leaving 11 bases between them. CDR3 size: 13 residues. DNA for the CDR3: TGTGCCAGCAGCTCGATACGGGGGCAGCCCCAGCATTTT. Its protein product is CASSSIRGQPQHF.

This clonotype was seen a single time. The chain joins TRBV6-2 or TRBV6-3 to TRBJ1-1; D is uncertain. The CDR3 length is 15 residues. V lost 8 bases and J lost 0, with 16 bases in between. Germline values: CDR1 MNHEY, CDR2 SVGEGT. The CDR3 DNA sequence: TGTGCCAGCGGAAGGAACACGATTATGAACACTGAAGCTTTCTTT. Translating it yields CASGRNTIMNTEAFF.

The V gene is TRBV20-1, the J gene TRBJ1-1, with unresolved D. V was cut by 6 bases and J by 5 bases, with 16 bases left in between. CDR1 and CDR2 (germline): DFQATT, SNEGSKA (reference sequence). CDR3 length equals 13 residues. DNA of the CDR3: TGCAGTGCCCTGGCTCCTGGTCTTACTGAAGCTTTCTTT. This translates into CSALAPGLTEAFF.

CDR3: CASRIAGPGDTQYF. CDR3 DNA: TGTGCCAGCAGGATAGCGGGTCCCGGAGATACGCAGTATTTT. The rearrangement links TRBV6-5 to TRBJ2-3; 7 bases match TRBD2. The germline CDR1 and CDR2 sequences are MNHEY and SVGAGI. The CDR3 runs 14 residues. Unmatched junction bases numbered 8, after V lost 6 bases and J lost 5 bases.

There are many counts of this clonotype. The CDR3 coding sequence is TGTGCCACCAGTGATCATAGCAATCAGCCCCAGCATTTT. It is translated as CATSDHSNQPQHF. The chain couples TRBV24-1 to TRBJ1-5; no clear D gene. The CDR3 length is 13 residues. The germline CDR1 and CDR2 sequences are KGHDR and SFDVKD. V was shortened by 3 bases and J by 0 bases, with 2 bases between the two germline ends.

This clonotype was recorded a few times. V and J are TRBV6-2 or TRBV6-3 and TRBJ2-1; TRBD1 aligns across 8 bases. Germline assignment: CDR1 MNHEY and CDR2 SVGEGT. The V and J ends lost 6 bases and 4 bases, in that order; junction bases with no gene match: 11. The CDR3 consists of 16 residues. For the CDR3, the DNA is TGTGCCAGCAGCCACCTTCCCCGGGACAGGTACAATGAGCAGTTCTTC. It specifies CASSHLPRDRYNEQFF.

This clonotype was observed at least ten times. This chain links TRBV15 with TRBJ2-3, with D perhaps TRBD1 (6 bases). Germline loops: CDR1 LNHNV, CDR2 YYDKDF (reference sequence). The CDR3 length is 15 residues. Trimming removed 1 base at V and 8 bases at J, with 16 bases between. CDR3 amino acids: CATSRGGGEGATQYF. The CDR3 DNA sequence: TGTGCCACCAGCAGAGGAGGGGGTGAGGGAGCTACGCAGTATTTT.

This clonotype was seen at least ten times. The CDR3 DNA is TGTGCCAGCAGCTTGACGGGGACGGGGGGAGGCACAGATACGCAGTATTTT. It yields the protein CASSLTGTGGGTDTQYF. The genes are TRBV7-2 and TRBJ2-3; 7 positions match TRBD2. Trimming cost V 3 bases and J 1 base; bases outside gene matches: 10. The CDR3 extends over 17 amino acids. Germline CDR1 SGHTA, CDR2 FQGNSA.

This clonotype was recorded many times. This may stem from a read error, because a much larger clone lies one nucleotide away. The V gene is TRBV5-1, the J gene TRBJ2-5; TRBD2 might be the D (7 bases). V shed 4 bases and J shed 11 bases, with 21 bases lying between them. The CDR3 totals 14 residues. Germline lookup yields CDR1 SGHRS and CDR2 YFSETQ. This CDR3 is CASSAGGLYNEQYF. CDR3 DNA sequence: TGCGCCAGCAGCGCCGGGGGGCTGTACAATGAGCAGTACTTC.

This clonotype occurred a few times. Since a much larger clone is just one base distant, this may be a read error. The CDR3 is CSASRPNEQYF. In DNA, the CDR3 is TGCAGTGCTAGTCGGCCCAATGAGCAGTACTTC. The chain combines TRBV20-1 with TRBJ2-5; D is undetermined. CDR1 and CDR2 from the germline V gene are DFQATT and SNEGSKA (reference sequence). With 3 bases removed from V and 11 bases from J, the gap between germline ends came to 13 bases. CDR3 size: 11 residues.

The chain recombines TRBV20-1 with TRBJ1-1; D is perhaps TRBD1 (6 bases). This CDR3 is 12 amino acids long. V was clipped by 4 bases and J by 2 bases, with 8 bases between them. CDR1 and CDR2 from the germline V gene are DFQATT and SNEGSKA (reference sequence). CDR3 protein: CSANRVNTEAFF. In DNA, the CDR3 is TGCAGTGCTAACAGGGTTAACACTGAAGCTTTCTTT.

The rearrangement joins TRBV6-5 to TRBJ2-1; D remains ambiguous. Trimming cost V 7 bases and J 5 bases, with 6 bases left between them. The length of the CDR3 is 11 residues. The germline gives CDR1 MNHEY, CDR2 SVGAGI. The CDR3 loop is CASIRDNEQFF. The CDR3 region has the DNA TGTGCCAGCATTCGGGACAATGAGCAGTTCTTC.

This clonotype was counted once. This sequence may be a read error, since a much larger clone differs from it by one base. The V and J genes are TRBV27 and TRBJ2-7, with D perhaps given as TRBD1 or TRBD2 (5 bases each). Per the germline V gene, CDR1 is MNHEY and CDR2 is SMNVEV (reference sequence). The CDR3 loop spans 13 amino acids. Trimming took 6 bases from V and 7 from J, leaving 16 bases between them. The CDR3 coding sequence is TGTGCCAGCAGGTTTTACGACGGGGCGGAGCAGTACTTC. Translation gives CASRFYDGAEQYF.

This clonotype was counted many times. The J gene is TRBJ2-5, the V gene TRBV10-3, with 7 bases fitting TRBD1. The CDR3 has 16 residues. Germline CDR1 reads ENHRY; CDR2 reads SYGVKD. With V trimmed by 5 bases and J by 1 base, 10 bases remained unmatched. CDR3 region: CAISRGSRTGQETQYF. For the CDR3, the DNA is TGTGCCATCAGTCGAGGTTCAAGGACAGGCCAAGAGACCCAGTACTTC.